The 9 T cell receptor beta chains below come from one sample, sequenced in a study of molecular identifiers for immune sequencing clone quantification. Each CDR3 protein is one row after TCRdb ran MiXCR on the PCR reads. Of 100,000 or so distinct CDR3 sequences detected, roughly 34% appear once; the ten largest clones hold about 4.2%. The sequencing input was naive CD8+ T cells from blood, with Jurkat cell RNA spiked in. This sample's subset: FACS-sorted CD8+CD4-CCR7+CD45RA+ naive T cells. These receptors were obtained from a human donor in good health. Some libraries in this study had Jurkat cell RNA spiked in.

A single count supports this clonotype. A much larger clone differs by one base, so this may be a read error. This chain uses TRBV6-5 with TRBJ1-1; no firm D call. The germline V gene has CDR1 MNHEY and CDR2 SVGAGI. The CDR3 length is 13 residues. Here the CDR3 DNA reads TGTGCCAGCAGTTATGCGGCGAACACTAAAGCTTTCTTT. It is translated as CASSYAANTKAFF.

The chain employs TRBV4-2 and TRBJ2-7, with 8 nucleotides matching TRBD1. CDR1 is LGHNA and CDR2 is YNFKEQ in the germline V gene. The CDR3 spans 16 residues. After removal of 0 bases from V and 1 base from J, the junction contained 5 bases not matched to a gene. CDR3 nucleotide sequence: TGTGCCAGCAGCCAAGAGGGACAGGTAACTTCCTACGAGCAGTACTTC. It is translated as CASSQEGQVTSYEQYF.

Note on this clonotype: Since a much larger clone is just one base distant, this may be a read error. The V gene is TRBV5-3, the J gene TRBJ2-3, with 11 bases fitting TRBD1. TRBV5-3 is an ORF; its function is uncertain. The CDR3 consists of 15 residues. In nucleotides, the CDR3 is TGTGCCAGCAGCTTGGAAGAGGACAGGGGGCGTACGCAGTATTTT. Protein: CASSLEEDRGRTQYF.

A remark on this clonotype: This may be a read error: a much more frequent sequence differs by one nucleotide. The rearrangement links TRBV10-3 to TRBJ2-4, with 8 positions matching TRBD1. Germline loops: CDR1 ENHRY, CDR2 SYGVKD. The CDR3 runs 15 residues. The CDR3 DNA reads as TGTGCCATCAGTGAACCAGACAGGGGCGAGAACATTCAGTGCTTC. Translating it yields CAISEPDRGENIQCF.

Worth noting for this clonotype: Given a much more abundant clone one base away, this may be a read error. V is TRBV28 and J is TRBJ2-5; D not resolved. The CDR3 has 13 residues. The V gene's germline CDR1 is MDHEN and CDR2 SYDVKM. CDR3 nucleotide sequence: TGTGCCGGCAGGTCCCTCGTCTCGGAGACCCAGTACTTC. Amino acids: CAGRSLVSETQYF.

Concerning this clonotype itself: One end of the junction does not line up with germline, which may come from a read error. The J gene is TRBJ2-5, the V gene TRBV28; D not certain. The CDR3 length is 12 residues. Germline V gene data show CDR1 as MDHEN and CDR2 as SYDVKM. The CDR3 DNA follows: TGTGTCAGCACCCCTGGGTCAAAGACCCAGTACTTC. Residues: CVSTPGSKTQYF.

As to this clonotype: One base away lies a much larger clone, so this may be a sequencing read error. V and J are TRBV28 and TRBJ2-7; 9 nucleotides agree with TRBD1. The CDR3 consists of 15 residues. Per the germline V gene, CDR1 is MDHEN and CDR2 is SYDVKM. CDR3 nucleotide sequence: TGTGCCAGCAGTTACAGGGGGCTCCGGCACTACGAGCTGTACTTC. It translates to CASSYRGLRHYELYF. Full variable domain (missing parts from reference TRBV28 and TRBJ2-7): DVKVTQSSRYLVKRTGEKVFLECVQDMDHENMFWYRQDPGLGLRLIYFSYDVKMKEKGDIPEGYSVSREKKERFSLILESASTNQTSMYLCASSYRGLRHYELYFGPGTRLTVT.

Notes on this clonotype: A much larger clone differs by one base, so this may be a read error. V gene TRBV3-1 combines with J gene TRBJ1-5; TRBD1 matches at 9 bases. Trimming at V came to 5 bases and at J to 5 bases, leaving 7 bases not matched to a gene. The germline V gene has CDR1 LGHDT and CDR2 YNNKEL (reference sequence). The CDR3 has 15 residues. This CDR3 reads CASSSTGGSDQPQHF. The DNA for the CDR3 is TGTGCCAGCAGCTCAACAGGGGGCAGCGATCAGCCCCAGCATTTT.

The J gene is TRBJ2-1, the V gene TRBV2; 10 bases agree with TRBD2. V gave up 4 bases and J gave up 8 bases; unmatched junction bases: 8. Germline CDR1 reads SNHLY; CDR2 reads FYNNEI. CDR3 length equals 15 residues. CDR3 loop: CASSGLAGVFDEQFF. The CDR3 DNA is TGTGCCAGCAGTGGCCTAGCGGGAGTATTCGATGAGCAGTTCTTC.